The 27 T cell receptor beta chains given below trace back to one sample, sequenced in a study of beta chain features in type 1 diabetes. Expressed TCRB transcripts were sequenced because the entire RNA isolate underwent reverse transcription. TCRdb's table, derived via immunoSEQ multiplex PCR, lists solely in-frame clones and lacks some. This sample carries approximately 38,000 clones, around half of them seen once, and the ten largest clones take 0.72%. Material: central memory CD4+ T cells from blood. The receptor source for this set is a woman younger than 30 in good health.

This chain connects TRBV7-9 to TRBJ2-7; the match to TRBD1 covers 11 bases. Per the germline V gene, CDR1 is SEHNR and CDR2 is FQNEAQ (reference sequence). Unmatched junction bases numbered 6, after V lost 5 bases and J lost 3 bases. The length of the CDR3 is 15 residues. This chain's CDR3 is CASSPLGTGGYEQYF. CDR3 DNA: TGTGCCAGCAGCCCCCTGGGGACAGGGGGCTACGAGCAGTACTTC.

The chain's CDR3 is CASSPPGQNNYGYTF. The CDR3 bases are TGCGCCAGCAGCCCTCCGGGACAGAATAACTATGGCTACACCTTC. The rearrangement links TRBV5-1 to TRBJ1-2, with 7 bases matching TRBD1. This CDR3 is built from 15 residues. Germline V gene lookup returns CDR1 SGHRS and CDR2 YFSETQ. The V segment lost 4 bases and the J segment 1 base; nucleotides outside the gene matches: 7.

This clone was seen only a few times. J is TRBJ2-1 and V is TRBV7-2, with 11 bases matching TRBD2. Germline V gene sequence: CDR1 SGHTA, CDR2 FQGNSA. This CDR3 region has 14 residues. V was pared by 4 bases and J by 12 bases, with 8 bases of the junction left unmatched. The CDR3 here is CASSSGLAVSSQFF. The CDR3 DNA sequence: TGTGCCAGCAGCTCGGGACTAGCGGTCTCGTCGCAGTTCTTC.

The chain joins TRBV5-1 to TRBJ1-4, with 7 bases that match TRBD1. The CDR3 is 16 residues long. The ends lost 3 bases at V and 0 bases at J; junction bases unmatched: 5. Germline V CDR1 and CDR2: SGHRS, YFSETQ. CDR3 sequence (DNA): TGCGCCAGCAGCTACGACAGGGCTGCAACTAATGAAAAACTGTTTTTT. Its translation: CASSYDRAATNEKLFF.

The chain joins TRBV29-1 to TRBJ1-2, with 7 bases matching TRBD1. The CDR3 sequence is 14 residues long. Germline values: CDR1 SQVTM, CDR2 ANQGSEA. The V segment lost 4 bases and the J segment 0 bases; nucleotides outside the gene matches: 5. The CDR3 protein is CSVVGTAPNYGYTF. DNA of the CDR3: TGCAGCGTTGTGGGGACAGCTCCTAACTATGGCTACACCTTC.

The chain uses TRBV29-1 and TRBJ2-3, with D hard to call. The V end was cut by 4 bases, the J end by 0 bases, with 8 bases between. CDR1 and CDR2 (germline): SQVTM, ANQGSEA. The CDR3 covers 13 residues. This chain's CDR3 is CSVGAPSTDTQYF. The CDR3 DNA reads TGCAGCGTTGGGGCCCCGAGCACAGATACGCAGTATTTT.

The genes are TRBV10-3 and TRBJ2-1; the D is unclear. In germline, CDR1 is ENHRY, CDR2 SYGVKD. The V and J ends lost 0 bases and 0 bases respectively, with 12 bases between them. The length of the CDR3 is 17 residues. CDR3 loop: CAISESKSGSSYNEQFF. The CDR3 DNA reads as TGTGCCATCAGTGAGTCGAAATCTGGTAGCTCCTACAATGAGCAGTTCTTC.

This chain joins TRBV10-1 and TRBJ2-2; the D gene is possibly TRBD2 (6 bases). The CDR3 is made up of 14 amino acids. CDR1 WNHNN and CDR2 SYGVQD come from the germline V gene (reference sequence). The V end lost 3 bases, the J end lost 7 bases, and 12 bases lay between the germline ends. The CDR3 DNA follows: TGCGCCAGCAGTGACTGGGCGGGGAGCGGGGAGCTGTTTTTT. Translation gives CASSDWAGSGELFF.

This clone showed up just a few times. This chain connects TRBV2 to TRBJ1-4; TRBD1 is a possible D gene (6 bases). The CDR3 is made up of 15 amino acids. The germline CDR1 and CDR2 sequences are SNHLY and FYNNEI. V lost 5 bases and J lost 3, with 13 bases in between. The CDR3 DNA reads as TGTGCCAGCAGTCCTCAGGGACAACCTAATGAAAAACTGTTTTTT. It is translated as CASSPQGQPNEKLFF.

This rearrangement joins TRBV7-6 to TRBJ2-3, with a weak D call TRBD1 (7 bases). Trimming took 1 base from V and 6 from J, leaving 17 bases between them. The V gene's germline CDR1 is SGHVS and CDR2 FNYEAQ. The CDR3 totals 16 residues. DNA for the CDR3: TGTGCCAGCAGCTTAGTCAGGGGGGCAACACAGGATACGCAGTATTTT. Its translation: CASSLVRGATQDTQYF.

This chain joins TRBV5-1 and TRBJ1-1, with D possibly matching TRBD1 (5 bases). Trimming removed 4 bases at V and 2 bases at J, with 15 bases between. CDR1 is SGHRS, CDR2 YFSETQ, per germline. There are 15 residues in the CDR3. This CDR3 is CASSAGPSGNTEAFF. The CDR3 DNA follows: TGCGCCAGCAGCGCGGGGCCTAGCGGTAACACTGAAGCTTTCTTT.

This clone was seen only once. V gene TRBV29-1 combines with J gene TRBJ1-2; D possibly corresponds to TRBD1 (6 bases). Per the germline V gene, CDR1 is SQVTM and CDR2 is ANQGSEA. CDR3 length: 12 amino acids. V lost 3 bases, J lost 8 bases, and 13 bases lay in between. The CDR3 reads CSVDTGGAGYTF. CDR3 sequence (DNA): TGCAGCGTTGACACTGGGGGCGCAGGCTACACCTTC.

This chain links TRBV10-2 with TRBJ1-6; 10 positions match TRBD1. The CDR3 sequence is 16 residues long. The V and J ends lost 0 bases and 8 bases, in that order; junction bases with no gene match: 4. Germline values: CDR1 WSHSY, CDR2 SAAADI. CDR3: CASSESGGQGYSPLHF. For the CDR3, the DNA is TGCGCCAGCAGTGAGTCGGGGGGACAGGGGTATTCACCCCTCCACTTT.

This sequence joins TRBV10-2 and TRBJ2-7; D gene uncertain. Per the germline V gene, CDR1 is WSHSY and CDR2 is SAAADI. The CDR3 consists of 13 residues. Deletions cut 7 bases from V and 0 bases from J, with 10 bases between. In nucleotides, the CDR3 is TGCGCCAGCACCTCTGATAGCTCCTACGAGCAGTACTTC. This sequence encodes CASTSDSSYEQYF.

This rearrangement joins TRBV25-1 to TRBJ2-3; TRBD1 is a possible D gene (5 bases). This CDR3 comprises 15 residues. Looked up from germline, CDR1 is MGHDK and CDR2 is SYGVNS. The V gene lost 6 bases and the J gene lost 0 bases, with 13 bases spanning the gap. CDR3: CASRERGQSTDTQYF. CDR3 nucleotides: TGTGCCAGCAGGGAACGCGGACAAAGCACAGATACGCAGTATTTT.

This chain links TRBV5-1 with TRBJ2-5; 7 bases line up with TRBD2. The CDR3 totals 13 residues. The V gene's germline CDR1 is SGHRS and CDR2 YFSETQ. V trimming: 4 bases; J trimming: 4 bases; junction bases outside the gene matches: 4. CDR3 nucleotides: TGCGCCAGCAGCCCGGGGGGTCTAGAGACCCAGTACTTC. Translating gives CASSPGGLETQYF.

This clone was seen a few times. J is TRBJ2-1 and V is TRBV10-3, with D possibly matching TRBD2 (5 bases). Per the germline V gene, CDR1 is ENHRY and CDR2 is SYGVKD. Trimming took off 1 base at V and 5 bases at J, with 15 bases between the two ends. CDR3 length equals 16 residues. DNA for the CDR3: TGTGCCATCAGTGAGTATAGTAGGAGGTTGGACAATGAGCAGTTCTTC. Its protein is CAISEYSRRLDNEQFF.

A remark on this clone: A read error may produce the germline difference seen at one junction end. CDR3: CASSESRGWQYF. The CDR3 DNA follows: TGTGCCAGCAGCGAGAGCAGGGGATGGCAGTATTTC. The V call is TRBV6-1, the J call TRBJ2-7; D perhaps matches TRBD1 (6 bases). Per the germline V gene, CDR1 is MNHNS and CDR2 is SASEGT. CDR3 length: 12 amino acids.

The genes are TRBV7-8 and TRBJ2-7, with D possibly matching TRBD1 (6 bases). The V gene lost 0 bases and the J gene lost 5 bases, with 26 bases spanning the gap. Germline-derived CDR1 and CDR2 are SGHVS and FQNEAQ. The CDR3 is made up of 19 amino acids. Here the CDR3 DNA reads TGTGCCAGCAGCTTAGCGACAGGACGGGATCTCTTCACCCTTGACGAGCAGTACTTC. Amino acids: CASSLATGRDLFTLDEQYF. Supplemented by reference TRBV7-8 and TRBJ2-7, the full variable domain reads GAGVSQSPRYKVAKRGQDVALRCDPISGHVSLFWYQQALGQGPEFLTYFQNEAQLDKSGLPSDRFFAERPEGSVSTLKIQRTQQEDSAVYLCASSLATGRDLFTLDEQYFGPGTRLTVT.

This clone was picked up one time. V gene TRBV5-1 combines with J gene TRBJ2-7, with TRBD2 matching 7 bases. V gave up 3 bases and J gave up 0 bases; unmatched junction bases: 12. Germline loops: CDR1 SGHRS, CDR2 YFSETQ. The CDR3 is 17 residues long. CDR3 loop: CASSWTLWAGDSYEQYF. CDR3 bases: TGCGCCAGCAGCTGGACCCTCTGGGCGGGGGACTCCTACGAGCAGTACTTC. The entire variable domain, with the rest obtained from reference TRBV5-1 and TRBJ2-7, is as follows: KAGVTQTPRYLIKTRGQQVTLSCSPISGHRSVSWYQQTPGQGLQFLFEYFSETQRNKGNFPGRFSGRQFSNSRSEMNVSTLELGDSALYLCASSWTLWAGDSYEQYFGPGTRLTVT.

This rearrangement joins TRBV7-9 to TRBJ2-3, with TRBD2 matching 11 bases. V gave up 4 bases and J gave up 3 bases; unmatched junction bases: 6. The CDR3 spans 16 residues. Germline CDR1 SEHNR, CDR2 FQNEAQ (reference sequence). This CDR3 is CASSSRLAGRTDTQYF. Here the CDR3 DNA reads TGTGCCAGCAGCTCGAGACTAGCGGGACGGACAGATACGCAGTATTTT.

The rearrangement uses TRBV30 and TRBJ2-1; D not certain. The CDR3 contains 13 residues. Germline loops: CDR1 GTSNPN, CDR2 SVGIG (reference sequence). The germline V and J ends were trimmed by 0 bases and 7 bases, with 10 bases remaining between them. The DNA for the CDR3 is TGTGCCTGGAGTGTACTACGGCAAAATGAGCAGTTCTTC. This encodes CAWSVLRQNEQFF.

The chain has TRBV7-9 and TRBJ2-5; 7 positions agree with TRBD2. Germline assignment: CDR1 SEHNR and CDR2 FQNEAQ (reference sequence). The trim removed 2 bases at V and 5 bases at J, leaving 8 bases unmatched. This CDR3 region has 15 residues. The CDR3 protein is CASSLSSGAGETQYF. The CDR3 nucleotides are TGTGCCAGCAGCTTATCGTCTGGAGCGGGGGAGACCCAGTACTTC.

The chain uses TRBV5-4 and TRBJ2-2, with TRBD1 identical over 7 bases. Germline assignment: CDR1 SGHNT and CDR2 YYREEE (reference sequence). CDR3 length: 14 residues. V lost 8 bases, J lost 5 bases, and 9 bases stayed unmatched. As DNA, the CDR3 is TGTGCCAGTTCGGGACAGATCGGGACCGGGGAGCTGTTTTTT. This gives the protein CASSGQIGTGELFF.

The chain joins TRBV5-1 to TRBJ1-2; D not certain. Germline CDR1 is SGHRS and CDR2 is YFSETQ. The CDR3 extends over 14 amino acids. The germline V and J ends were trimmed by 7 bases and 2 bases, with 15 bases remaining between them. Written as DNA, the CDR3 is TGCGCCAGCCACCGTCCCGAGGCGAACTATGGCTACACCTTC. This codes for CASHRPEANYGYTF.

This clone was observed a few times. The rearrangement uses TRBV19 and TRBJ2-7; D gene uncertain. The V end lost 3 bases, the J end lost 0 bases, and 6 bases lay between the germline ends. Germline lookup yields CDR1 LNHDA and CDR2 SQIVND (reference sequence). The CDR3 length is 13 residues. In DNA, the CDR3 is TGTGCCAGTAGTATGCGAGACTCCTACGAGCAGTACTTC. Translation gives CASSMRDSYEQYF. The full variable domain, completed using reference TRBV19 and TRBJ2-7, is DGGITQSPKYLFRKEGQNVTLSCEQNLNHDAMYWYRQDPGQGLRLIYYSQIVNDFQKGDIAEGYSVSREKKESFPLTVTSAQKNPTAFYLCASSMRDSYEQYFGPGTRLTVT.

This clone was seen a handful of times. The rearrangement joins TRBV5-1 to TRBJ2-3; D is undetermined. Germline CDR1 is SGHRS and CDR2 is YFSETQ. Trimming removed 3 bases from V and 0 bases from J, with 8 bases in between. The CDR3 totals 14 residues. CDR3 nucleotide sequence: TGCGCCAGCAGCTCTCAGGCTAGCACAGATACGCAGTATTTT. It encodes CASSSQASTDTQYF.